A selection of T cell receptor beta chains follows, all from one sample in a study of vaccination and CD4 T cells after COVID-19. What these receptors recognize is not known. TCRdb ran MiXCR on the PCR reads and lists one entry per CDR3 protein. The data hold over 8,500 distinct CDR3 sequences, with about 40% observed a single time. The sample consisted of CD4+ T cells from blood, cultured in vitro. The receptors were gathered from a human donor who had recovered from COVID-19. Both conserved end residues are part of each CDR3.

14,TRBJ2-7,TRBV20-1,CSAHRQGPGDEQYF
15,TRBJ1-3,TRBV20-1,CSARAGGASGNTIYF
15,TRBJ2-5,TRBV9,CASSEASGGSETQYF
11,TRBJ2-1,TRBV12-3/TRBV12-4,CASRGWAEQFF
11,TRBJ2-7,TRBV10-1,CATDGCYEQYF
13,TRBJ1-5,TRBV20-1,CSAPPNKDQPQHF
13,TRBJ2-3,TRBV7-2,CASSLSRTDTQYF
15,TRBJ2-3,TRBV20-1,CSAIEGISSTDTQYF
12,TRBJ1-2,TRBV10-1,CASYDRVFGYTF
10,TRBJ2-7,TRBV11-2,CASSPYEQYF
14,TRBJ1-1,TRBV30,CAWSVEQRKGGAFF
15,TRBJ1-2,TRBV7-8,CASSSRADTRYGYTF
16,TRBJ2-7,TRBV14,CASSQGGTGLSYEQYF
13,TRBJ2-1,TRBV9,CASSVAGYNEQFF
15,TRBJ2-3,TRBV25-1,CASSQTSGKVDTQYF
18,TRBJ2-3,TRBV6-2/TRBV6-3,CASSSLERAGERADTQYF
17,TRBJ2-1,TRBV24-1,CATSDSLASGGGTEQFF
15,TRBJ2-1,TRBV20-1,CSAPMLAGSSNEQFF
15,TRBJ2-3,TRBV19,CASSIGEASTDTQYF
15,TRBJ1-1,TRBV2,CASSGWDTPNTEAFF
14,TRBJ1-1,TRBV28,CASRTLTGEREAFF
18,TRBJ1-4,TRBV7-2,CASSLRLRTLATNEKLFF
15,TRBJ2-1,TRBV11-2,CASTLMRGGYNEQFF
15,TRBJ2-7,TRBV27,CASSSRVLATYEQYF